Listed here are 15 T cell receptor beta chains from one sample, sequenced in a study of blood T cell repertoires in COVID-19. Assay: immunoSEQ multiplex PCR; the TCRdb copy retains only in-frame clones and omits some. The sample yields over 90,000 clones, roughly 84% seen once. Input material: peripheral blood. The origin of the receptors is a human donor in a cohort sampled during active COVID-19.

The chain uses TRBV6-6 and TRBJ2-2, with 7 positions matching TRBD1. The CDR3 consists of 14 residues. From germline, CDR1 is MNHNY and CDR2 SVGAGI (reference sequence). V lost 5 bases and J lost 5; bases outside the gene matches: 5. The DNA for the CDR3 is TGTGCCAGCAGTAACCAACAGGGGACCGGGGAGCTGTTTTTT. Encoded protein: CASSNQQGTGELFF.

The chain has TRBV7-2 and TRBJ2-5, with 7 positions matching TRBD2. Trimming at V came to 4 bases and at J to 7 bases, leaving 12 bases not matched to a gene. The CDR3 has 15 amino acids. Germline CDR1 is SGHTA and CDR2 is FQGNSA. The chain's CDR3 is CASSSRDYREGTQYF. CDR3 bases: TGTGCCAGCAGCTCACGGGACTATCGCGAGGGGACCCAGTACTTC.

This rearrangement joins TRBV30 to TRBJ1-1, with D possibly TRBD1 on 5 matching bases. Trimming removed 3 bases at V and 1 base at J, with 18 bases between. The CDR3 covers 16 residues. Looked up from germline, CDR1 is GTSNPN and CDR2 is SVGIG (reference sequence). CDR3 loop: CAWSPGGGGRNTEAFF. CDR3 nucleotide sequence: TGTGCCTGGAGCCCCGGCGGGGGAGGGAGGAACACTGAAGCTTTCTTT.

V and J are TRBV7-2 and TRBJ1-1; the D gene is possibly TRBD1 (5 bases). The CDR3 spans 15 residues. Germline-derived CDR1 and CDR2 are SGHTA and FQGNSA. Between the trimmed V and J ends, which lost 1 base and 3 bases, there was a span of 12 bases. The chain's CDR3 is CASSLERTRYTEAFF. CDR3 sequence (DNA): TGTGCCAGCAGCTTAGAAAGGACAAGGTACACTGAAGCTTTCTTT.

The rearrangement uses TRBV2 and TRBJ2-1; TRBD2 matches at 10 bases. CDR1 is SNHLY and CDR2 is FYNNEI in the germline V gene. V lost 4 bases and J lost 7; bases outside the gene matches: 13. This CDR3 comprises 17 residues. CDR3 loop: CASSVIGLAVTRNEQFF. The CDR3 nucleotides read TGTGCCAGCAGTGTGATCGGACTAGCGGTCACGAGGAATGAGCAGTTCTTC.

This chain connects TRBV4-3 to TRBJ2-1, with a weak D call TRBD1 (5 bases). The CDR3 has 12 residues. Trimming stripped 0 bases from V and 10 bases from J, with 7 bases between. Per the germline V gene, CDR1 is LGHNA and CDR2 is YSLEER. The CDR3 reads CASSQEAGEQFF. In DNA form, the CDR3 reads TGCGCCAGCAGCCAAGAGGCAGGGGAGCAGTTCTTC.

V is TRBV6-5 and J is TRBJ1-5, with D possibly matching TRBD1 (5 bases). V gave up 7 bases and J gave up 0 bases, with 13 bases separating them. Per the germline V gene, CDR1 is MNHEY and CDR2 is SVGAGI. The CDR3 has 15 amino acids. This CDR3 reads CASTLDSYSNQPQHF. The CDR3 DNA reads as TGTGCCAGCACCCTAGACAGTTATAGCAATCAGCCCCAGCATTTT.

DNA for the CDR3: TGCGCCAGCAGCCTCTCACGGTGGACGCAGTATTTT. This codes for CASSLSRWTQYF. The rearrangement uses TRBV4-3 and TRBJ2-3; D not resolved. This CDR3 has 12 residues. CDR1 and CDR2 (germline): LGHNA, YSLEER. With 4 bases removed from V and 9 bases from J, the gap between germline ends came to 11 bases.

CDR3 coding DNA: TGTGCCAGCCGACAGGGAAGCAATCAGCCCCAGCATTTT. As protein: CASRQGSNQPQHF. The chain joins TRBV2 to TRBJ1-5; TRBD1 matches 7 bases. This CDR3 has 13 residues. The J segment lost 1 base and the V segment lost 8 bases, leaving 2 bases of the junction unmatched. The V gene's germline CDR1 is SNHLY and CDR2 FYNNEI. Full variable domain (remainder filled in from reference TRBV2 and TRBJ1-5): EPEVTQTPSHQVTQMGQEVILRCVPISNHLYFYWYRQILGQKVEFLVSFYNNEISEKSEIFDDQFSVERPDGSNFTLKIRSTKLEDSAMYFCASRQGSNQPQHFGDGTRLSIL.

This clone was seen just once. This chain connects TRBV2 to TRBJ2-7; the match to TRBD1 covers 9 bases. CDR1 is SNHLY and CDR2 is FYNNEI in the germline V gene. Unmatched junction bases numbered 9, after V lost 2 bases and J lost 1 base. This CDR3 has 17 residues. CDR3 in amino acids: CASSELGRTGESYEQYF. The CDR3 DNA follows: TGTGCCAGCAGTGAACTGGGAAGGACAGGGGAGTCCTACGAGCAGTACTTC.

V is TRBV20-1 and J is TRBJ2-3, with a possible D match to TRBD2 (6 bases). Germline V CDR1 and CDR2: DFQATT, SNEGSKA (reference sequence). Trimming stripped 3 bases from V and 12 bases from J, with 22 bases between. This CDR3 has 14 residues. This CDR3 reads CSASLSGGGRGQYF. The CDR3 DNA follows: TGCAGTGCTAGTCTCTCTGGCGGCGGGCGGGGACAGTATTTT.

The gene calls are TRBV9 and TRBJ2-7, with D perhaps matching TRBD2 (6 bases). Germline V gene data show CDR1 as SGDLS and CDR2 as YYNGEE. The CDR3 is 15 residues long. V gave up 0 bases and J gave up 5 bases, with 15 bases separating them. CDR3 sequence (DNA): TGTGCCAGCAGCGTAGGCGGGACTTCTGTTAACGAGCAGTACTTC. Translated, it gives CASSVGGTSVNEQYF.

The V and J genes are TRBV5-1 and TRBJ2-2; 8 bases align to TRBD2. The germline V gene encodes CDR1 SGHRS and CDR2 YFSETQ. V shed 4 bases and J 7 bases; nucleotides not matched to a gene: 15. The CDR3 length is 17 residues. The CDR3 here is CASSPLFGGAVIGELFF. For the CDR3, the DNA is TGCGCCAGCAGCCCCCTTTTCGGGGGGGCCGTGATCGGGGAGCTGTTTTTT. Looking up the rest from reference TRBV5-1 and TRBJ2-2 gives the full variable domain: KAGVTQTPRYLIKTRGQQVTLSCSPISGHRSVSWYQQTPGQGLQFLFEYFSETQRNKGNFPGRFSGRQFSNSRSEMNVSTLELGDSALYLCASSPLFGGAVIGELFFGEGSRLTVL.

This rearrangement joins TRBV11-3 to TRBJ1-1, with D maybe TRBD1 (6 bases). There are 17 residues in the CDR3. Germline V gene lookup returns CDR1 SGHNT and CDR2 YENEEA. Trimming stripped 1 base from V and 2 bases from J, with 17 bases between. CDR3 in DNA: TGTGCCAGCAGCTTAGGAGGGCTGGGACAAGCCAACACTGAAGCTTTCTTT. Its protein product is CASSLGGLGQANTEAFF.

The rearrangement uses TRBV30 and TRBJ2-3; TRBD2 matches at 9 bases. CDR1 and CDR2 (germline): GTSNPN, SVGIG (reference sequence). V shed 3 bases and J 4 bases; nucleotides not matched to a gene: 14. CDR3 size: 17 residues. The CDR3: CAWRAPGAGGGPDTQYF. The CDR3 coding sequence is TGTGCCTGGAGGGCCCCAGGAGCGGGGGGTGGCCCAGATACGCAGTATTTT.